This T cell receptor beta chain was captured in a study of response to subunit inactivated influenza vaccine. Broader study findings: It was the authors' suggestion that each seasonal influenza vaccination recruits few new T cells.

The CDR3 spans 14 residues. From germline, CDR1 is MGHRA and CDR2 YSYEKL. Deletions cut 2 bases from V and 5 bases from J, with 12 bases between. As regards this clonotype: The antigen remains undetermined.

TCRdb used MiXCR to reprocess the RT-PCR reads, holding one entry per CDR3 protein. This sample carries roughly 160,000 distinct CDR3 sequences, around a tenth of them seen once, and the ten largest clones take around 33%. The chain couples TRBV4-1 to TRBJ1-1, with a tentative D call TRBD1 (6 bases). The sequence was collected from a man aged 50 to 75 who received an inactivated influenza vaccine. The sequences come from CD8+ T cells sorted from PBMCs, collected around 25 months after vaccination. In DNA form, the CDR3 reads TGCGCCAGCAGCCAAACGACAGGAATGACTGAAGCTTTCTTT. This translates into CASSQTTGMTEAFF.